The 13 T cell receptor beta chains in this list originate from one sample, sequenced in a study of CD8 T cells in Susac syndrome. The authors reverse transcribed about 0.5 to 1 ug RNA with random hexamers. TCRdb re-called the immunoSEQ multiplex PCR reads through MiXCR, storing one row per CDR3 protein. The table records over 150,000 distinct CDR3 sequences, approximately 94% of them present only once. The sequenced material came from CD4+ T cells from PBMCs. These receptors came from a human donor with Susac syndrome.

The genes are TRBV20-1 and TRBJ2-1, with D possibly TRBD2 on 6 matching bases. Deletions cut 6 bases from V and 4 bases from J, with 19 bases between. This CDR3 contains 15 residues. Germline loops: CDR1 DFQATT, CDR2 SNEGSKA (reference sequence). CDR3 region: CSATIPGGGYNEQFF. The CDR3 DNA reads TGCAGTGCCACTATCCCAGGTGGGGGGTACAATGAGCAGTTCTTC.

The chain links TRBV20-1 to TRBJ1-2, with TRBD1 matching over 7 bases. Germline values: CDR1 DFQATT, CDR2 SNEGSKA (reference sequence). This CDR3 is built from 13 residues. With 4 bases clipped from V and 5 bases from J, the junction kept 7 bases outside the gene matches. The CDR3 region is CSATLTGKYGYTF. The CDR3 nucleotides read TGCAGTGCTACCCTGACAGGGAAGTATGGCTACACCTTC.

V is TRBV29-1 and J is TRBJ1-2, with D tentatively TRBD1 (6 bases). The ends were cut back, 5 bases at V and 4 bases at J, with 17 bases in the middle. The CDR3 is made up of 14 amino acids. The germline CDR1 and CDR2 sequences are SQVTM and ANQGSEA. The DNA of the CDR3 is TGCAGCGTTAAACGAGGGTTGGGGGCCTATGGCTACACCTTC. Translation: CSVKRGLGAYGYTF.

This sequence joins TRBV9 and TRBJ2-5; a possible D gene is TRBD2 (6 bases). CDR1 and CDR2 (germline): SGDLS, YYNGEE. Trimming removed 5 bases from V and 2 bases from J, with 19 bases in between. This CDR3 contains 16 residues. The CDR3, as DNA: TGTGCCAGCAGTGTCCGCGGAGGGGTCCAACAAGAGACCCAGTACTTC. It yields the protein CASSVRGGVQQETQYF.

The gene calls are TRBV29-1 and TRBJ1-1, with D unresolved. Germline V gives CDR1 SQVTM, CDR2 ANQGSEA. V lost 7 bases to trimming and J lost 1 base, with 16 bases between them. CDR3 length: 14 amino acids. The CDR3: CSARPGQQNTEAFF. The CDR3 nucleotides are TGCAGCGCCCGACCCGGGCAGCAGAACACTGAAGCTTTCTTT.

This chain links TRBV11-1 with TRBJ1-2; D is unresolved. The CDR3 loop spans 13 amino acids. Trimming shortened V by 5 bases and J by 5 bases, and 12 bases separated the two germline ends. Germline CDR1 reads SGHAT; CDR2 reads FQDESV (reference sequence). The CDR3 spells CASSNPVGYGYTF. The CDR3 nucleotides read TGTGCCAGCAGCAATCCCGTCGGATATGGCTACACCTTC.

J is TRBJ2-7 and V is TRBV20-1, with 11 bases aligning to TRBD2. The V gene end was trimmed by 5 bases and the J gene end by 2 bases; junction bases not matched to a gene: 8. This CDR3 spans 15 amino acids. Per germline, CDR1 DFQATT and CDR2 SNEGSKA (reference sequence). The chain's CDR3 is CSAPDLAGGPYEQYF. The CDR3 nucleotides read TGCAGTGCTCCGGACCTAGCGGGAGGCCCCTACGAGCAGTACTTC.

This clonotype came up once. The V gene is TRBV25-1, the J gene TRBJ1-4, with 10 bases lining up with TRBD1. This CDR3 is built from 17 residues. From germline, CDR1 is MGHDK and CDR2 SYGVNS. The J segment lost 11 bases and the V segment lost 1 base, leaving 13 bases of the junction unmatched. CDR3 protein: CASSESLGQGTTQKLFF. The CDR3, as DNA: TGTGCCAGCAGTGAATCCCTGGGACAGGGGACTACGCAGAAACTGTTTTTT.

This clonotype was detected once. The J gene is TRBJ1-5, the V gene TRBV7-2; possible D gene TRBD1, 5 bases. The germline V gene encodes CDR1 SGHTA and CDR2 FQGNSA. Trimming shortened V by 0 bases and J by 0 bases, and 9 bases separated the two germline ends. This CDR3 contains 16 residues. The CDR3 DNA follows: TGTGCCAGCAGCTTAGCGGGGACCCATAGCAATCAGCCCCAGCATTTT. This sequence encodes CASSLAGTHSNQPQHF.

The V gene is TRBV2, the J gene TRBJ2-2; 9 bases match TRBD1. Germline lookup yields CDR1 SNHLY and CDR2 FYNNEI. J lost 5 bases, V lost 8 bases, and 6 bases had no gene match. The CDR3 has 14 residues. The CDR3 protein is CASGTGSITGELFF. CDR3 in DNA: TGTGCCAGCGGGACAGGGTCCATAACCGGGGAGCTGTTTTTT. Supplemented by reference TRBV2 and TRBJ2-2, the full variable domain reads EPEVTQTPSHQVTQMGQEVILRCVPISNHLYFYWYRQILGQKVEFLVSFYNNEISEKSEIFDDQFSVERPDGSNFTLKIRSTKLEDSAMYFCASGTGSITGELFFGEGSRLTVL.

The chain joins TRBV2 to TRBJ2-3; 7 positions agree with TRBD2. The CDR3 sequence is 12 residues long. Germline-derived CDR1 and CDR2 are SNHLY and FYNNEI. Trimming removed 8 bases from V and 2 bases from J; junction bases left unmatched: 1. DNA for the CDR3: TGTGCCAGCGGGACTATCACAGATACGCAGTATTTT. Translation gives CASGTITDTQYF.

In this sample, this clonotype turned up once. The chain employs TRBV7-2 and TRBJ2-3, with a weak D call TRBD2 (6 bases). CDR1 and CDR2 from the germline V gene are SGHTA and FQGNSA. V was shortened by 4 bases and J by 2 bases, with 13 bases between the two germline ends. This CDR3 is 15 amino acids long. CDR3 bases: TGTGCCAGCAGCTCCGGAGGGCGAAACACAGATACGCAGTATTTT. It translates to CASSSGGRNTDTQYF.

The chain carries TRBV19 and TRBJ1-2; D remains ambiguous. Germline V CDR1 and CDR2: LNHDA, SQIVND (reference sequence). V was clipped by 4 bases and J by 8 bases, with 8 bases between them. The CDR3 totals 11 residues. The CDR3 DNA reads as TGTGCCAGTAGTACTGGTCGCGGCTACACCTTC. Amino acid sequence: CASSTGRGYTF. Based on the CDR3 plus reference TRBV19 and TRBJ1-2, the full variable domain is DGGITQSPKYLFRKEGQNVTLSCEQNLNHDAMYWYRQDPGQGLRLIYYSQIVNDFQKGDIAEGYSVSREKKESFPLTVTSAQKNPTAFYLCASSTGRGYTFGSGTRLTVV.